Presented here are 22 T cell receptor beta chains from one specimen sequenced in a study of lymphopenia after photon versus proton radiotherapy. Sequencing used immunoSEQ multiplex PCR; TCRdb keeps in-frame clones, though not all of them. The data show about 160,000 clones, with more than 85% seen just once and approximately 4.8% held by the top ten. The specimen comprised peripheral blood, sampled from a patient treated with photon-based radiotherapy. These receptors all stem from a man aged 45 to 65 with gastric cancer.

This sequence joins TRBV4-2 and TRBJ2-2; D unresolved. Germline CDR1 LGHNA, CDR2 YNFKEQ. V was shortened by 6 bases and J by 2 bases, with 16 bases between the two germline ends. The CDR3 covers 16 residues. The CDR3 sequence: CASSHRTLLNTGELFF. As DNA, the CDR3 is TGTGCCAGCAGTCATCGGACCCTACTAAACACCGGGGAGCTGTTTTTT.

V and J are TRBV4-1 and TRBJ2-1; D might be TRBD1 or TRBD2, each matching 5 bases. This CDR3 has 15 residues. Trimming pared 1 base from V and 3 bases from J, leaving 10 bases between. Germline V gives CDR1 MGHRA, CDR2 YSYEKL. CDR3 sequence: CASSQVGDGYNEQFF. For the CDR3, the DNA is TGCGCCAGCAGCCAAGTCGGGGACGGCTACAATGAGCAGTTCTTC.

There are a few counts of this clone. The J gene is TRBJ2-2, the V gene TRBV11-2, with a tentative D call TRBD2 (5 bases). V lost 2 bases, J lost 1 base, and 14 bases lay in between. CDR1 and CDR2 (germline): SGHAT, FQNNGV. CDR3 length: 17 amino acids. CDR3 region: CASSLPLQAENTGELFF. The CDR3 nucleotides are TGTGCCAGCAGCTTACCCCTCCAAGCGGAGAACACCGGGGAGCTGTTTTTT.

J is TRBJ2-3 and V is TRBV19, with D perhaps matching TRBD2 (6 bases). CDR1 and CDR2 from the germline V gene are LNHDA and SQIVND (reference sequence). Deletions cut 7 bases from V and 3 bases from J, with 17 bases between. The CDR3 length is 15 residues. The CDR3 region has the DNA TGTGCCAGTACCTCCCTGGGCGGGACGACAGATACGCAGTATTTT. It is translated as CASTSLGGTTDTQYF.

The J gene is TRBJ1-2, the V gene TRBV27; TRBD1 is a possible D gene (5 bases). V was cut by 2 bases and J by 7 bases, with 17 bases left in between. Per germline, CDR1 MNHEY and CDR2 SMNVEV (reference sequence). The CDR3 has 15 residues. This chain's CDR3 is CASSLRGAGPIGYTF. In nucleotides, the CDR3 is TGTGCCAGCAGTTTACGTGGGGCCGGTCCTATTGGCTACACCTTC.

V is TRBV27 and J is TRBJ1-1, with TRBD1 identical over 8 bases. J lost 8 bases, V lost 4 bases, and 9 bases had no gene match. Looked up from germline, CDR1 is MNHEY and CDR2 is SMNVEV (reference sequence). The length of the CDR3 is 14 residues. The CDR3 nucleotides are TGTGCCAGCAGTTCCCCGGGACAGGCCGGGGAAGCTTTCTTT. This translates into CASSSPGQAGEAFF.

CDR3 region: CASRPGQGRRAYNEQFF. For the CDR3, the DNA is TGTGCCAGCAGACCGGGACAGGGGCGAAGGGCCTACAATGAGCAGTTCTTC. This sequence joins TRBV27 and TRBJ2-1; TRBD1 matches 10 bases. CDR3 length: 17 residues. After removal of 6 bases from V and 2 bases from J, the junction contained 10 bases not matched to a gene. Germline CDR1 MNHEY, CDR2 SMNVEV (reference sequence).

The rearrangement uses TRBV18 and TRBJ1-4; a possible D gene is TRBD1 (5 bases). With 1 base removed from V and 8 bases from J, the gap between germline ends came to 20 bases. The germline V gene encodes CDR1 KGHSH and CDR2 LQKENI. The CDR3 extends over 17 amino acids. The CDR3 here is CASSPQTAGGTREKLFF. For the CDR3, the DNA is TGTGCCAGCTCACCACAGACCGCCGGGGGAACTCGGGAAAAACTGTTTTTT.

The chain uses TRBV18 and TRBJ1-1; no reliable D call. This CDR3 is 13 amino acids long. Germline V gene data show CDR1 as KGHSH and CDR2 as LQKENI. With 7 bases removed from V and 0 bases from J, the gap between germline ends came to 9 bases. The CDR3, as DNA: TGTGCCAGCTATCAGGCAATGAACACTGAAGCTTTCTTT. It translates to CASYQAMNTEAFF.

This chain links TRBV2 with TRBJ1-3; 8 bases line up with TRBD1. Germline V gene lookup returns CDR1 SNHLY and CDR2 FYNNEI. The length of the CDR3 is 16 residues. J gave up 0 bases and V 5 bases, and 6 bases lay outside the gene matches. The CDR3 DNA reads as TGTGCCAGCAGTTCAGGACAGGGATACTCTGGAAACACCATATATTTT. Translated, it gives CASSSGQGYSGNTIYF.

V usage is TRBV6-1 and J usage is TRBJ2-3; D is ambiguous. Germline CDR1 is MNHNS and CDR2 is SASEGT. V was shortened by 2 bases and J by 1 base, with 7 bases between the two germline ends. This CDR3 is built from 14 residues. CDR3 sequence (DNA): TGTGCCAGCAGTGAACGGCAACGCACAGATACGCAGTATTTT. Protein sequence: CASSERQRTDTQYF.

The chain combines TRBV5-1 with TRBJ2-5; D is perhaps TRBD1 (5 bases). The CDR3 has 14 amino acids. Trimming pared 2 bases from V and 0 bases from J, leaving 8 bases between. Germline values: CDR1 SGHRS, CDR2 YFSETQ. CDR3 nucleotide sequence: TGCGCCAGCAGCTTACAGGTTAACCAAGAGACCCAGTACTTC. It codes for CASSLQVNQETQYF. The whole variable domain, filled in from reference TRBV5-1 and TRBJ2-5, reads KAGVTQTPRYLIKTRGQQVTLSCSPISGHRSVSWYQQTPGQGLQFLFEYFSETQRNKGNFPGRFSGRQFSNSRSEMNVSTLELGDSALYLCASSLQVNQETQYFGPGTRLLVL.

The CDR3 loop reads CASEAETQYF. CDR3 bases: TGTGCCAGCGAAGCGGAGACCCAGTACTTC. The genes are TRBV2 and TRBJ2-5; D remains unclear. The ends were cut back, 8 bases at V and 5 bases at J, with 6 bases in the middle. Germline CDR1 is SNHLY and CDR2 is FYNNEI. The CDR3 loop spans 10 amino acids. Drawing the rest from reference TRBV2 and TRBJ2-5, the complete variable domain is EPEVTQTPSHQVTQMGQEVILRCVPISNHLYFYWYRQILGQKVEFLVSFYNNEISEKSEIFDDQFSVERPDGSNFTLKIRSTKLEDSAMYFCASEAETQYFGPGTRLLVL.

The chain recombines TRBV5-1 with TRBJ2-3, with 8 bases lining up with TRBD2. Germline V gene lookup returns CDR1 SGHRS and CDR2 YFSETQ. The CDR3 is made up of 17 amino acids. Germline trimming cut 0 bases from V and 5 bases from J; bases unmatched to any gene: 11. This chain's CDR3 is CASSLAAGAGVIDTQYF. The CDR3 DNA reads TGCGCCAGCAGCTTGGCCGCAGGAGCGGGAGTTATAGATACGCAGTATTTT.

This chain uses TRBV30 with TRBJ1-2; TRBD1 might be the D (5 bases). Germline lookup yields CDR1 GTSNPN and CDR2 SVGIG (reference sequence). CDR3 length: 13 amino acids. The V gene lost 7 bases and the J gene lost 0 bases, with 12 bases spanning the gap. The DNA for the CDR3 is TGTGCCTCCCGGGACGCAGCTAACTATGGCTACACCTTC. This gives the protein CASRDAANYGYTF.

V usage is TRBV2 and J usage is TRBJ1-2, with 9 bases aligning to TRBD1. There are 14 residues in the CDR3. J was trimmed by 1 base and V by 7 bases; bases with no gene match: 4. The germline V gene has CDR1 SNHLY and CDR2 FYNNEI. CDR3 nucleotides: TGTGCCAGCACCGTGGACAGGGGTAACTATGGCTACACCTTC. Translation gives CASTVDRGNYGYTF.

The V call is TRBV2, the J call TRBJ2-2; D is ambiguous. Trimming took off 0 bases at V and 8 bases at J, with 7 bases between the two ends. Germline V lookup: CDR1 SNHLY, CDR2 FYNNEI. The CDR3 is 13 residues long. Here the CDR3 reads CASSEAPRGELFF. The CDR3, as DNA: TGTGCCAGCAGTGAAGCCCCTAGGGGGGAGCTGTTTTTT.

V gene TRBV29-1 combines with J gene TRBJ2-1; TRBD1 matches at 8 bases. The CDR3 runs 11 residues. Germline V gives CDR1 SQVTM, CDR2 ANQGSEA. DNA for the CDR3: TGCAGAGGACAGGGCTACAATGAGCAGTTCTTC. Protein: CRGQGYNEQFF.

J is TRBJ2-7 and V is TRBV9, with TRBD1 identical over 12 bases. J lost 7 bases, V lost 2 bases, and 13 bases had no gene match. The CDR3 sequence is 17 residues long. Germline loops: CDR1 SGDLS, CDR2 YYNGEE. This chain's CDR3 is CASSVSPPGQGADEQYF. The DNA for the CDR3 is TGTGCCAGCAGCGTCAGTCCTCCGGGACAGGGGGCTGATGAGCAGTACTTC.

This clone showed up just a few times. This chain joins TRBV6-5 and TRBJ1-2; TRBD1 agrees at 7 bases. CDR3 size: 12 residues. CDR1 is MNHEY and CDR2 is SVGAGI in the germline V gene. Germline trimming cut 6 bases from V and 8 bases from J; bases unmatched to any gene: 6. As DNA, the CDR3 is TGTGCCAGCAGCCGACAGGGTCGCGGCTACACCTTC. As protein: CASSRQGRGYTF.

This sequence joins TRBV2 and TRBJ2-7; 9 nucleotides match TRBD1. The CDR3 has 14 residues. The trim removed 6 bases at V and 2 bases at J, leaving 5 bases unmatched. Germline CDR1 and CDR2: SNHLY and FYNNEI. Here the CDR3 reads CASRNRGLPYEQYF. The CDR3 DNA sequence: TGTGCCAGCAGAAACAGGGGGCTACCCTACGAGCAGTACTTC.

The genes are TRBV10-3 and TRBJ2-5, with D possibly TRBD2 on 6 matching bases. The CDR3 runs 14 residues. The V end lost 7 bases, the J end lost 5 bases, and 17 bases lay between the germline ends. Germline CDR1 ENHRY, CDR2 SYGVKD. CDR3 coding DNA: TGTGCCATCACCGAAGGAGGGTCGTGGGAGACCCAGTACTTC. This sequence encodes CAITEGGSWETQYF.